The rows below give T cell receptor beta chains drawn from one sample of a study of T cell responses to AZD1222 COVID-19 vaccine. Data came from immunoSEQ multiplex PCR; TCRdb stores just in-frame clones and leaves some out. The sample gives around 180,000 clones, 88% of which show up once; roughly a quarter is in the top ten. Here the sequenced sample was peripheral blood, taken 28 days after the second AZD1222 dose. All receptors derive from an adult who received the AZD1222 COVID-19 vaccine. Each CDR3 is given with its conserved first and last residue. D genes are given only for firm matches. Not all rows give a size; the values are once, few, many and, for expanded clones, a class.

V	size	J	D	DNA	CDR3
TRBV27	.	TRBJ2-3	TRBD2	TGTGCCAGCAGTTTGGTTAGCGGGAGACCGACGCAGTATTTT	CASSLVSGRPTQYF
TRBV7-2	.	TRBJ1-3	.	TGTGCCAGCAGCTTATGGGCAAACACCATATATTTT	CASSLWANTIYF
TRBV25-1	.	TRBJ2-2	.	TGTGCCAGCTCCCCGCCCGAGGGGTACACCGGGGAGCTGTTTTTT	CASSPPEGYTGELFF
TRBV4-2	.	TRBJ2-3	TRBD2	TGTGCCAGCAGCCAACTAGCGGGAGGGGGGTTAAATACGCAGTATTTT	CASSQLAGGGLNTQYF
TRBV13	.	TRBJ2-1	TRBD1	TGTGCCAGCAGCTACTACAGGGGTCACAATGAGCAGTTCTTC	CASSYYRGHNEQFF
TRBV28	few	TRBJ2-3	.	TGTGCCAGCAGTCCCCCTAGCACAGATACGCAGTATTTT	CASSPPSTDTQYF
TRBV6-2/TRBV6-3	once	TRBJ2-1	TRBD2	TGTGCCAGCAGCTTAGCTAGCGGACACTCCTACAATGAGCAGTTCTTC	CASSLASGHSYNEQFF
TRBV6-4	.	TRBJ1-1	.	TGTGCCAGCAGTACGAGTTTCGCGGCTGAAGCTTTCTTT	CASSTSFAAEAFF
TRBV5-4	.	TRBJ1-1	TRBD1	TGTGCCAGCAGCTACGGACAGGGGGACACTGAAGCTTTCTTT	CASSYGQGDTEAFF
TRBV7-9	.	TRBJ1-3	.	TGTGCCAGCAGCTTCGCCCTAGCTGGCTCTGGAAACACCATATATTTT	CASSFALAGSGNTIYF
TRBV6-1	.	TRBJ2-1	TRBD2	TGTGCCAGCAGTGAAAGGCCTAGCGGGAGCTACAATGAGCAGTTCTTC	CASSERPSGSYNEQFF
TRBV2	.	TRBJ2-2	TRBD1	TGTGCCACCCGGGACAGGAGCACCGGGGAGCTGTTTTTT	CATRDRSTGELFF
TRBV9	.	TRBJ2-7	TRBD1	TGTGCCAGCAGCGATGACAGGGGTGCCAACGAGCAGTACTTC	CASSDDRGANEQYF
TRBV19	.	TRBJ2-3	TRBD2	TGTGCCAGTAGTATAGGGGCGGGAGTTGCAGATACGCAGTATTTT	CASSIGAGVADTQYF
TRBV6-6	few	TRBJ2-7	TRBD2	TGTGCCAGCAGTCTACTAGCGGGAGTAGATCTGCCCTCCTACGAGCAGTACTTC	CASSLLAGVDLPSYEQYF
TRBV5-4	.	TRBJ2-5	.	TGTGCCAGCAGCTTGGTTGCAGGGAGGCGACAAGAGACCCAGTACTTC	CASSLVAGRRQETQYF
TRBV5-4	.	TRBJ1-2	TRBD1	TGTGCCAGCAGCTCCGGGACAGGGGCCTCTGGCTACACCTTC	CASSSGTGASGYTF
TRBV19	.	TRBJ2-7	.	TGTGCCAGTAGTTCGCCCGGGACCCAAGCCTACGAGCAGTACTTC	CASSSPGTQAYEQYF
TRBV4-2	.	TRBJ1-2	TRBD1	TGTGCCAGCAGCCAAGATCCGGGACAGGCCTCCTATGGCTACACCTTC	CASSQDPGQASYGYTF
TRBV7-9	.	TRBJ1-2	.	TGTGCCAGCAGCCCAACACAGGAGATCTATGGCTACACCTTC	CASSPTQEIYGYTF
TRBV2	once	TRBJ2-7	TRBD1	TGTGCCAGCATGAGGACCCGGGACAGGGTAGTCTACGAGCAGTACTTC	CASMRTRDRVVYEQYF
TRBV27	.	TRBJ1-4	.	TGTGCCAGCAGAGGGGGGGCCTTTGAAAAACTGTTTTTT	CASRGGAFEKLFF
TRBV11-2	.	TRBJ2-1	.	TGTGCCAGCAGCTTAGACTCAAACTACAATGAGCAGTTCTTC	CASSLDSNYNEQFF
TRBV15	.	TRBJ1-4	.	TGTGCCACCAGCGTGAGGTCTAATGAAAAACTGTTTTTT	CATSVRSNEKLFF
TRBV5-1	once	TRBJ1-5	TRBD1	TGCGCCAGCTCCGAGGCTGGACAGGGCCTTCAGCCCCAGCATTTT	CASSEAGQGLQPQHF
TRBV18	once	TRBJ2-7	.	TGTGCCAGCTCAGGAGGAGGCTCCTACGAGCAGTACTTC	CASSGGGSYEQYF
TRBV30	.	TRBJ1-3	.	TGTGCCTGGCAGGGCATAGCGGGAAACACCATATATTTT	CAWQGIAGNTIYF
TRBV9	.	TRBJ2-3	TRBD2	TGTGCCAGCAGCGTTAGCGGGAGTTGGACAGATACGCAGTATTTT	CASSVSGSWTDTQYF
TRBV3-1/TRBV3-2	few	TRBJ1-1	.	TGTGCCAGCAGCCACGTCGGGACTGAAGCTTTCTTT	CASSHVGTEAFF
TRBV28	.	TRBJ2-7	.	TGTGCCAGTATTAAGGGGTCTCCTTACGAGCAGTACTTC	CASIKGSPYEQYF
TRBV7-9	.	TRBJ2-7	TRBD2	TGTGCCAGCAGCCACCTCTCCGGACTAGCGGGAGGTATTGAGCAGTACTTC	CASSHLSGLAGGIEQYF
TRBV5-1	.	TRBJ2-1	TRBD1	TGCGCCAGCACCCGACAGGGGAGCTCCTACAATGAGCAGTTCTTC	CASTRQGSSYNEQFF
TRBV5-6	.	TRBJ2-5	.	TGTGCCAGCAGCGGGGGGGAGACCCAGTACTTC	CASSGGETQYF
TRBV2	.	TRBJ2-2	.	TGTGCCAGCAGTGAGGTAGGAGCGAACACCGGGGAGCTGTTTTTT	CASSEVGANTGELFF
TRBV4-3	once	TRBJ1-2	TRBD1	TGCGCCAGCAGCCAAGACCGGGGACAGGCTAGTGGCTACACCTTC	CASSQDRGQASGYTF
TRBV5-4	.	TRBJ2-7	.	TGTGCCAGCAGCTCGCGGCGGGATATGGGAGAGCAGTACTTC	CASSSRRDMGEQYF
TRBV7-3	.	TRBJ2-3	.	TGTGCCAGCAGCTTTATTGGCGGGATTAGCACAGATACGCAGTATTTT	CASSFIGGISTDTQYF
TRBV15	.	TRBJ2-1	TRBD1	TGTGCCACCAGCAGAGAAGTAGGGACAGGACTCTACAATGAGCAGTTCTTC	CATSREVGTGLYNEQFF
TRBV23-1	.	TRBJ2-3	.	TGCGCCAGCAGTCAAGGCACAGATACGCAGTATTTT	CASSQGTDTQYF
TRBV7-9	.	TRBJ1-4	.	TGTGCCAGCAGCCTCGGCGATGGGGCTCGCGAAAAACTGTTTTTT	CASSLGDGAREKLFF
TRBV9	.	TRBJ2-1	TRBD2	TGTGCCAGCAGCGTAGTAAATAGCGGGAGTCGAAACAATGAGCAGTTCTTC	CASSVVNSGSRNNEQFF
TRBV28	.	TRBJ2-3	.	TGTGCCAGCAGCCTAGAAGGCGATACGCAGTATTTT	CASSLEGDTQYF
TRBV14	.	TRBJ2-1	TRBD1	TGTGCCAGCAGCCAAGCCCGAATCCGGGACAGGGGAAGGGAGCAGTTCTTC	CASSQARIRDRGREQFF
TRBV6-5	.	TRBJ1-1	.	TGTGCCAGCAGTATTGACGGCCACACTGAAGCTTTCTTT	CASSIDGHTEAFF
TRBV4-2	.	TRBJ2-2	TRBD1	TGTGCCAGCAGCCCCGGACAGGGAGCGAACACCGGGGAGCTGTTTTTT	CASSPGQGANTGELFF
TRBV2	.	TRBJ2-5	TRBD2	TGTGCCAGCAGCGCCATAGCGGGAACCAAAGAGACCCAGTACTTC	CASSAIAGTKETQYF
TRBV4-3	few	TRBJ2-3	TRBD2	TGCGCCAGCAGCCAAGCGGGAGGTCCTAGCGGGAGGGTGGGGGTCACAGATACGCAGTATTTT	CASSQAGGPSGRVGVTDTQYF
TRBV9	.	TRBJ2-3	TRBD2	TGTGCCAGCAGCGCCCAGTCCACTAGCGGGAGTTGGGCAGATACGCAGTATTTT	CASSAQSTSGSWADTQYF
TRBV2	.	TRBJ2-7	TRBD1	TGTGCCAGCTTTCCCCCCGACAGGGGTAGCTACGAGCAGTACTTC	CASFPPDRGSYEQYF
TRBV15	.	TRBJ1-6	.	TGTGCCACCAGCAGAGATGTACGTTTCTCACCCCTCCACTTT	CATSRDVRFSPLHF
TRBV5-1	.	TRBJ2-3	TRBD2	TGCGCCAGCAGCTTGGTCGCGGGGGACACAGATACGCAGTATTTT	CASSLVAGDTDTQYF
TRBV5-4	.	TRBJ2-5	.	TGTGCCAGCAGCCGACAGATGGTCCAAGAGACCCAGTACTTC	CASSRQMVQETQYF
TRBV11-2	.	TRBJ2-5	TRBD2	TGTGCCAGCAGCTTCTTCGGACTAGCGGGAGGGGAAGAGACCCAGTACTTC	CASSFFGLAGGEETQYF
TRBV10-3	.	TRBJ2-1	.	TGTGCCATCAGTGAGTCGGGGGGAGTCTCCTACAATGAGCAGTTCTTC	CAISESGGVSYNEQFF
TRBV18	once	TRBJ1-1	.	TGTGCCAGCTCACGTATTGGGACGGGGCCAACTGAAGCTTTCTTT	CASSRIGTGPTEAFF
TRBV30	.	TRBJ2-1	.	TGTGCCTGGAGTGTAGGGGACATTAGGTGGCAGTTCTTC	CAWSVGDIRWQFF
TRBV28	few	TRBJ1-5	.	TGTGCCAGCAGTTTAGGGGGGGGCATGGTTCAGCCCCAGCATTTT	CASSLGGGMVQPQHF
TRBV5-1	.	TRBJ2-7	.	TGCGCCAGCAGCCCCGGACGGGCCTACGAGCAGTACTTC	CASSPGRAYEQYF
TRBV19	.	TRBJ2-3	.	TGTGCCAGTAGTATAGATTGGCAGGGGGGTAAAGATACGCAGTATTTT	CASSIDWQGGKDTQYF